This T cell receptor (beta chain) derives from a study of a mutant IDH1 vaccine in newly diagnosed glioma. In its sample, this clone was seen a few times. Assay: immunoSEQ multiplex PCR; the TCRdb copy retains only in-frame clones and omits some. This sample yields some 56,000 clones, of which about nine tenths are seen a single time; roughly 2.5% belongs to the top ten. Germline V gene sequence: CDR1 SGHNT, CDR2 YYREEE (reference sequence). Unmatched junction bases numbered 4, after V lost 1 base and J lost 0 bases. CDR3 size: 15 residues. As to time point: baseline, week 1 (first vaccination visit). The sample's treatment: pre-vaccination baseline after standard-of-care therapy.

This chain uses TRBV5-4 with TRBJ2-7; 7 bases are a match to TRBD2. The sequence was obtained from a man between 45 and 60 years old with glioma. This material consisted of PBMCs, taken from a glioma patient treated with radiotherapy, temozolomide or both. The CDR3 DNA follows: TGTGCCAGCAGCTTGTTGGGCGGGAGCTCCTACGAGCAGTACTTC. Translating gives CASSLLGGSSYEQYF.